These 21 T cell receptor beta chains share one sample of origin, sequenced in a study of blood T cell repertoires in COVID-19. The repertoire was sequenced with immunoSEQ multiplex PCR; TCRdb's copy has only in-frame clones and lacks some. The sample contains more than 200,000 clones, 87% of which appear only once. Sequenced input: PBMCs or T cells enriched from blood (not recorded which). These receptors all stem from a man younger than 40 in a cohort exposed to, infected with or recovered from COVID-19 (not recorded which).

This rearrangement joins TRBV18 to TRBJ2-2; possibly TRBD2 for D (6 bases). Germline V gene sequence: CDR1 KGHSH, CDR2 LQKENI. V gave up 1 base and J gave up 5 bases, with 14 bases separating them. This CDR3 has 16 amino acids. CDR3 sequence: CASSPQVGSRTGELFF. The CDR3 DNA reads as TGTGCCAGCTCACCACAGGTCGGGAGTAGGACCGGGGAGCTGTTTTTT.

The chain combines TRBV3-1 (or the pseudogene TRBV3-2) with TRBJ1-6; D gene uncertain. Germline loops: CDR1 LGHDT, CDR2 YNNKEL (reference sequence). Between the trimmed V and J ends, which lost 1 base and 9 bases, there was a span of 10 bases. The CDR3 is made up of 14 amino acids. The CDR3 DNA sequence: TGTGCCAGCAGCCAAGGCCCTACTAGTTCACCCCTCCACTTT. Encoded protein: CASSQGPTSSPLHF.

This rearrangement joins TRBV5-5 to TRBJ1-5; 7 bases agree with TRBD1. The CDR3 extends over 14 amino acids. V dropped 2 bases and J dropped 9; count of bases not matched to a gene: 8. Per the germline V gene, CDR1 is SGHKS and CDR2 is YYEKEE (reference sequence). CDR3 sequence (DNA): TGTGCCAGCAGCTTACGACAGGGCCCGGGGCCCCAGCATTTT. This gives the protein CASSLRQGPGPQHF.

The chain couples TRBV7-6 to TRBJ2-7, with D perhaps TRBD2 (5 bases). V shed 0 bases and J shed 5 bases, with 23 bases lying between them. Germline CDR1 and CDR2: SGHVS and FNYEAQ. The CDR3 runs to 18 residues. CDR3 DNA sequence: TGTGCCAGCAGCTTAGCTCCCTGGAGCGGCCTTCCCCCCCACGAGCAGTACTTC. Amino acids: CASSLAPWSGLPPHEQYF.

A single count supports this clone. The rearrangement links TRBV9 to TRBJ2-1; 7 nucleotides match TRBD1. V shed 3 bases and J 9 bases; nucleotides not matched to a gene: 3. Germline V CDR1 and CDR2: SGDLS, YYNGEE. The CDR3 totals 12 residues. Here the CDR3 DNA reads TGTGCCAGCAGCGGACAGGGAGCTGAGCAGTTCTTC. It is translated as CASSGQGAEQFF. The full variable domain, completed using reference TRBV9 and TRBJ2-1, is DSGVTQTPKHLITATGQRVTLRCSPRSGDLSVYWYQQSLDQGLQFLIQYYNGEERAKGNILERFSAQQFPDLHSELNLSSLELGDSALYFCASSGQGAEQFFGPGTRLTVL.

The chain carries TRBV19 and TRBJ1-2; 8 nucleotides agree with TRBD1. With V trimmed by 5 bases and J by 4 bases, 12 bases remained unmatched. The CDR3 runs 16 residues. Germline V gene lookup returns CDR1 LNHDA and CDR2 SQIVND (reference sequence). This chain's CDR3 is CASSLGRGRRFYGYTF. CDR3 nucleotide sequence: TGTGCCAGTAGTTTAGGCAGGGGGCGTCGGTTCTATGGCTACACCTTC.

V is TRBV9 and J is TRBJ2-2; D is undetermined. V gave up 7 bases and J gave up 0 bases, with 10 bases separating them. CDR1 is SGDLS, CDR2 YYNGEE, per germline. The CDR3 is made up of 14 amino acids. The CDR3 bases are TGTGCCAGCTCACAAACAACGAACACCGGGGAGCTGTTTTTT. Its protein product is CASSQTTNTGELFF.

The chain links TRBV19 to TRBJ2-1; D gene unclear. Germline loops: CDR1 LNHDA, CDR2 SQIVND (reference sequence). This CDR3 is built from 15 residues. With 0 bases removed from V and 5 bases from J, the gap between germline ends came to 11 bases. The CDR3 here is CASSIDGGRDNEQFF. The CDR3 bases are TGTGCCAGTAGTATAGATGGCGGAAGAGACAATGAGCAGTTCTTC.

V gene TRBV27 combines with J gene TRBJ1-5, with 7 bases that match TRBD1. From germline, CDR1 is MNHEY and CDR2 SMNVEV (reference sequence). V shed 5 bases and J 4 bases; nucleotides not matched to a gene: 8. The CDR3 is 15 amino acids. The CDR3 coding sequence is TGTGCCAGCAGTCAAGAAGGGACAGCTAATCAGCCCCAGCATTTT. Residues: CASSQEGTANQPQHF.

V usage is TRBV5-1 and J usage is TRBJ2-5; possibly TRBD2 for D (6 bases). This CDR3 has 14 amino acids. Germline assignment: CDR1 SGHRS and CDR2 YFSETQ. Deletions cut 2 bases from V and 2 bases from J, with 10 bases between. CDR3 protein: CASSFSGVQETQYF. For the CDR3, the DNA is TGCGCCAGCAGCTTTTCGGGAGTACAAGAGACCCAGTACTTC.

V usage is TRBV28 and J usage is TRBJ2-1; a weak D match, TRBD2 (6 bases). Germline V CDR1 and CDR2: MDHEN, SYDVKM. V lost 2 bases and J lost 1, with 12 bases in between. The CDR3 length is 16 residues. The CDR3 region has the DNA TGTGCCAGCAGTTTAACGGGGGTCCATTCCTACAATGAGCAGTTCTTC. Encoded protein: CASSLTGVHSYNEQFF.

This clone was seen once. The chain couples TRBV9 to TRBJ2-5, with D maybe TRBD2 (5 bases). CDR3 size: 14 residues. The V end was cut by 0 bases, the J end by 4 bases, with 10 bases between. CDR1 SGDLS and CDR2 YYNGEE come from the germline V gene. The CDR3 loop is CASSVGTFSETQYF. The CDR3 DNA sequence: TGTGCCAGCAGCGTAGGGACTTTCTCAGAGACCCAGTACTTC.

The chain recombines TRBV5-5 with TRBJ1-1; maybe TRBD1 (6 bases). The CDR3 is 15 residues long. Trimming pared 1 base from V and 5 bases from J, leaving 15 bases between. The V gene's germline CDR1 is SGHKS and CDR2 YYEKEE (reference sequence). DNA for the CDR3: TGTGCCAGCAGCTTGTCTGGGGGGGCACGGACTGAAGCTTTCTTT. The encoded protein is CASSLSGGARTEAFF.

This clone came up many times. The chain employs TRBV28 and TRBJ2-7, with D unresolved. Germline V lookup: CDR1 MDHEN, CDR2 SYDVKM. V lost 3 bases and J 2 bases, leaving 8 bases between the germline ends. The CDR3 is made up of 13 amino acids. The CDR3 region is CASSFDGAYEQYF. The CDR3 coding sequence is TGTGCCAGCAGTTTTGACGGAGCCTACGAGCAGTACTTC.

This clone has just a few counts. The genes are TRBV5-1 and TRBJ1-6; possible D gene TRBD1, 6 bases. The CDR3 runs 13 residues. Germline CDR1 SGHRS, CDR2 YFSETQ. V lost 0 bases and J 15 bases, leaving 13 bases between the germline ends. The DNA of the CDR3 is TGCGCCAGCAGCTTGGGGCCAGGGGAATTCCTCCACTTT. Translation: CASSLGPGEFLHF. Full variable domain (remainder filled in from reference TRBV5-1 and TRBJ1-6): KAGVTQTPRYLIKTRGQQVTLSCSPISGHRSVSWYQQTPGQGLQFLFEYFSETQRNKGNFPGRFSGRQFSNSRSEMNVSTLELGDSALYLCASSLGPGEFLHFGNGTRLTVT.

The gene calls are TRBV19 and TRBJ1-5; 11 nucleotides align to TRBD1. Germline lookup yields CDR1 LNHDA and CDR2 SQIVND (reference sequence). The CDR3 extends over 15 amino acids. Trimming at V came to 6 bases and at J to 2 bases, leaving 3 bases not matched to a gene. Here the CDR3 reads CASRPDRGRNQPQHF. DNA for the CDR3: TGTGCCAGTAGACCGGACAGGGGGCGCAATCAGCCCCAGCATTTT.

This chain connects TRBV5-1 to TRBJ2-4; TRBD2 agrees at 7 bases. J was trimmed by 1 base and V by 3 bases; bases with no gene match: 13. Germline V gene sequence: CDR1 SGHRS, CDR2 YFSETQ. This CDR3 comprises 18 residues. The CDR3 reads CASSYSRTSGSAKNIQYF. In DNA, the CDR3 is TGCGCCAGCAGCTACTCAAGGACTAGTGGGTCGGCCAAAAACATTCAGTACTTC.

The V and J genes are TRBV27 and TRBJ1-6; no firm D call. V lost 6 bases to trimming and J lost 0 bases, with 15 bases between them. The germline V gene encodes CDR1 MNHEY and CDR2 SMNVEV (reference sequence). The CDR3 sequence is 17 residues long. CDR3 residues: CASRHTVRSSYNSPLHF. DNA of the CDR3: TGTGCCAGCAGACATACGGTGAGGAGCTCCTATAATTCACCCCTCCACTTT.

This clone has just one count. The CDR3 here is CASSLDRGPEAFF. The CDR3 DNA is TGTGCCAGCAGCTTAGATCGGGGTCCTGAAGCTTTCTTT. V gene TRBV11-2 combines with J gene TRBJ1-1, with D unclear. The CDR3 loop spans 13 amino acids. Trimming removed 0 bases at V and 6 bases at J, with 8 bases between. Germline V lookup: CDR1 SGHAT, CDR2 FQNNGV.

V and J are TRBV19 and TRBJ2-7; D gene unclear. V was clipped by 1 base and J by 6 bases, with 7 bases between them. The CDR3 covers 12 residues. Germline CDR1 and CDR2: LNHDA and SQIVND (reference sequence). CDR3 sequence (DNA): TGTGCCAGTAGTATAGGTAGGAGCGAGCAGTACTTC. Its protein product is CASSIGRSEQYF. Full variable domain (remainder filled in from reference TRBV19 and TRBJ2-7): DGGITQSPKYLFRKEGQNVTLSCEQNLNHDAMYWYRQDPGQGLRLIYYSQIVNDFQKGDIAEGYSVSREKKESFPLTVTSAQKNPTAFYLCASSIGRSEQYFGPGTRLTVT.

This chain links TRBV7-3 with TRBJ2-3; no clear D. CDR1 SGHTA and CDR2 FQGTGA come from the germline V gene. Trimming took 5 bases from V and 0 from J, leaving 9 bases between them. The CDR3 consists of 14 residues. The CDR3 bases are TGTGCCAGCAGCATGACACCTAGCACAGATACGCAGTATTTT. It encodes CASSMTPSTDTQYF.